Given below is one TCR beta chain in context. The antigen is unknown. This specimen comes from a study of multiple sclerosis patients with progressive multifocal leukoencephalopathy. Study-level results: Most PML patients had lower entropy, suggesting less diverse TRB repertoires. Clones expanded at PML were already present before and during natalizumab.

The CDR3 sequence is 11 residues long. From germline, CDR1 is DFQATT and CDR2 SNEGSKA (reference sequence). The ends were cut back, 6 bases at V and 1 base at J, with 6 bases in the middle. Noted time point: before natalizumab initiation. Before the first natalizumab infusion, T0 blood samples were taken. Assay used: immunoSEQ multiplex PCR; TCRdb lists only in-frame clones, some missing. Of some 30,000 clones listed, about 88% are singletons. The receptor was isolated from a human donor with multiple sclerosis. The chain recombines TRBV20-1 with TRBJ1-1; D remains unclear. The sample consisted of PBMCs. CDR3 nucleotides: TGCAGTGCGGAATGGAACACTGAAGCTTTCTTT. This encodes CSAEWNTEAFF.